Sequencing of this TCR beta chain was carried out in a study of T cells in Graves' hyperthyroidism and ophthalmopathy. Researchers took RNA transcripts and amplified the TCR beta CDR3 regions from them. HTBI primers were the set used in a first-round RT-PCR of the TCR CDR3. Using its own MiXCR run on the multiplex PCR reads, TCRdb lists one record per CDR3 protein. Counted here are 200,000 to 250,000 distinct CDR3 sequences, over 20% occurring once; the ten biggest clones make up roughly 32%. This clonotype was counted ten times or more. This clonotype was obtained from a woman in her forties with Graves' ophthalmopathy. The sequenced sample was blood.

DNA for the CDR3: TGTGCCAGTAGTACCCCGACAGGGTGGCCCCAGCATTTT. Amino acid sequence: CASSTPTGWPQHF. This chain joins TRBV19 and TRBJ1-5, with 7 bases fitting TRBD1. Trimming cost V 4 bases and J 9 bases; bases outside gene matches: 6. There are 13 residues in the CDR3. CDR1 LNHDA and CDR2 SQIVND come from the germline V gene (reference sequence). Full variable domain (outside the CDR3, taken from reference TRBV19 and TRBJ1-5): DGGITQSPKYLFRKEGQNVTLSCEQNLNHDAMYWYRQDPGQGLRLIYYSQIVNDFQKGDIAEGYSVSREKKESFPLTVTSAQKNPTAFYLCASSTPTGWPQHFGDGTRLSIL.